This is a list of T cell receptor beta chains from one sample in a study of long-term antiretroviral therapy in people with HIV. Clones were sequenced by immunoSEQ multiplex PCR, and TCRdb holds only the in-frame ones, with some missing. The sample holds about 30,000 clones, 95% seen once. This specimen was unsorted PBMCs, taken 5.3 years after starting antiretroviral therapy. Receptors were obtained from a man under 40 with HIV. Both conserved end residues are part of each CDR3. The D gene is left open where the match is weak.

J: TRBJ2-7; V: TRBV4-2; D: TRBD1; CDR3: CASSQVWDRYEQYF; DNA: TGTGCCAGCAGCCAAGTATGGGACAGATACGAGCAGTACTTC
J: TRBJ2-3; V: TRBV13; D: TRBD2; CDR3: CASSFYSGGVPQYF; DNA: TGTGCCAGCAGCTTTTATAGCGGGGGGGTACCGCAGTATTTT
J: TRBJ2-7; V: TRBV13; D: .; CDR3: CASRTTGTPYEQYF; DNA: TGTGCCAGCCGTACAACAGGGACCCCCTACGAGCAGTACTTC
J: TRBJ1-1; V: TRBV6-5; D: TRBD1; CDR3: CASSKDRGHDTEAFF; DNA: TGTGCCAGCAGTAAGGACAGGGGGCATGACACTGAAGCTTTCTTT
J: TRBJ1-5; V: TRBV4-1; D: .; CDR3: CASSQAHYSNQPQHF; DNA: TGCGCCAGCAGCCAAGCTCATTATAGCAATCAGCCCCAGCATTTT
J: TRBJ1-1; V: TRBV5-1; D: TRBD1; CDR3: CASSLQGGMNTEAFF; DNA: TGCGCCAGCAGCTTACAGGGGGGGATGAACACTGAAGCTTTCTTT
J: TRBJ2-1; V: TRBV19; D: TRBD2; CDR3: CASSMSSGTYNEQFF; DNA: TGTGCCAGTAGTATGAGTAGCGGGACCTACAATGAGCAGTTCTTC
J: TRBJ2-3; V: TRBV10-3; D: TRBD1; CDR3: CAISDSTGGKEDTQYF; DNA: TGTGCCATCAGTGATTCGACAGGGGGAAAGGAAGATACGCAGTATTTT
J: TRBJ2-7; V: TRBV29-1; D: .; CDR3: CSVEGTGPVGEQYF; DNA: TGCAGCGTTGAGGGGACGGGCCCGGTAGGGGAGCAGTACTTC
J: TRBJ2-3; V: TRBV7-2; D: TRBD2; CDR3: CASSTGTSGRAVDTQYF; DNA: TGTGCCAGCAGCACCGGGACTAGCGGGAGGGCAGTAGATACGCAGTATTTT
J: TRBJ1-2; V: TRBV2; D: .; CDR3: CASSDRQDGYYGYTF; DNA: TGTGCCAGCAGCGACAGACAGGATGGGTACTATGGCTACACCTTC
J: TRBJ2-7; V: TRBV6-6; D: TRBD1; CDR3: CASSRTGGGEQYF; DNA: TGTGCCAGCAGTCGGACAGGGGGCGGCGAGCAGTACTTC
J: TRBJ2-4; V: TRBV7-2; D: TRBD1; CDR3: CASSLGQGASIQYF; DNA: TGTGCCAGCAGCTTGGGACAGGGGGCGAGCATTCAGTACTTC
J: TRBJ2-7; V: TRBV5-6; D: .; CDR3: CASSLGGTFSYEQYF; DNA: TGTGCCAGCAGCTTGGGGGGGACATTCTCCTACGAGCAGTACTTC
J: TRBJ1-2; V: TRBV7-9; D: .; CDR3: CASSPSQDMNYGYTF; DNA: TGTGCCAGCAGCCCCTCACAGGACATGAACTATGGCTACACCTTC
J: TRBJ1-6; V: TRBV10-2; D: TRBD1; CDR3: CASSRDRVSPLHF; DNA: TGCGCCAGCAGCCGGGACAGGGTGTCACCCCTCCACTTT
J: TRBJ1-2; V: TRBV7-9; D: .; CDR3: CASSLSLRPDSPRGGYTF; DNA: TGTGCCAGCAGCTTAAGCCTCAGGCCCGACTCTCCGAGGGGAGGCTACACCTTC
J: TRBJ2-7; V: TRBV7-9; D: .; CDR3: CASSLVNEQYF; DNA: TGTGCCAGCAGCTTAGTGAACGAGCAGTACTTC
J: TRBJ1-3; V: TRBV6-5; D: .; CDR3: CASSGTGSGNTIYF; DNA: TGTGCCAGCAGTGGAACAGGGTCTGGAAACACCATATATTTT
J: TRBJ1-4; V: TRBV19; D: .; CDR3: CASKVGQFGEKLFF; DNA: TGTGCCAGTAAGGTTGGGCAGTTCGGGGAAAAACTGTTTTTT
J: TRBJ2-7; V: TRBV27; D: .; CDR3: CASSLSGAAYEQYF; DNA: TGTGCCAGCAGTTTATCAGGGGCGGCCTACGAGCAGTACTTC
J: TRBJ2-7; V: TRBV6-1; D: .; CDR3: CASSESLGGYEQYF; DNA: TGTGCCAGCAGTGAATCACTAGGTGGCTACGAGCAGTACTTC
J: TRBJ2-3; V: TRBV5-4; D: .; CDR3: CASSPMKDSRKQYF; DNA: TGTGCCAGCAGCCCGATGAAGGACAGCAGAAAACAGTATTTT
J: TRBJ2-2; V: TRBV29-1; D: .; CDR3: CSVVGQTRGELFF; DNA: TGCAGCGTTGTAGGACAGACACGCGGGGAGCTGTTTTTT
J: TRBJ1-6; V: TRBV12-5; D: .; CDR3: CASGMVGYNSPLHF; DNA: TGTGCTAGTGGGATGGTGGGCTATAATTCACCCCTCCACTTT
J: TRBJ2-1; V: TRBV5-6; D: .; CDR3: CASSLRQSSYNEQFF; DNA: TGTGCCAGCAGCTTGAGACAGAGCTCCTACAATGAGCAGTTCTTC